A selection of T cell receptor beta chains follows, all from one sample in a study of vaccination effects on CD4 cells after COVID-19. The method was immunoSEQ multiplex PCR; TCRdb's version includes in-frame clones alone and lacks a portion of them. The profile covers around 63,000 clones, with over 70% appearing a single time and 3.5% to 4.5% taken by the ten largest. No antigen has been identified for these receptors. The material was CD4+ T cells from PBMCs cultured with HCoV-OC43 spike peptides, obtained before COVID-19 vaccination. The receptors were sampled from a human donor who received a COVID-19 vaccine. Both conserved end residues are part of each CDR3. The D gene is left open where the match is weak. A clone size is listed for some rows: how often the clone was seen (once, few, many), or a class if it is expanded.

V gene,clone size,D gene,J gene,CDR3 protein,CDR3 DNA
TRBV20-1,.,.,TRBJ1-2,CSASQANYGYTF,TGCAGTGCTAGTCAGGCAAACTATGGCTACACCTTC
TRBV14,.,.,TRBJ2-3,CASSRRIGGGGTDTQYF,TGTGCCAGCAGCCGCCGAATAGGAGGGGGCGGCACAGATACGCAGTATTTT
TRBV2,.,.,TRBJ1-3,CASSEQYSGNTIYF,TGTGCCAGCAGTGAACAGTACTCTGGAAACACCATATATTTT
TRBV24-1,.,TRBD1,TRBJ2-5,CATSRTGAQETQYF,TGTGCCACCAGTAGGACAGGGGCACAAGAGACCCAGTACTTC
TRBV29-1,.,.,TRBJ1-4,CSGRRGTRSEKLFF,TGCAGCGGACGGCGGGGCACAAGATCCGAAAAACTGTTTTTT
TRBV28,.,.,TRBJ1-2,CASSLVGDLGNTF,TGTGCCAGCAGTTTAGTTGGGGACCTGGGGAACACCTTC
TRBV28,.,.,TRBJ2-3,CATGRGGAIDTQYF,TGTGCCACCGGTAGGGGGGGGGCCATAGATACGCAGTATTTT
TRBV10-3,.,.,TRBJ2-3,CAITAREPTDTQYF,TGTGCCATCACCGCCAGGGAACCCACAGATACGCAGTATTTT
TRBV5-8,.,.,TRBJ2-3,CASPKDPGYSSTDTQYF,TGTGCCAGCCCTAAAGATCCAGGGTACTCTAGCACAGATACGCAGTATTTT
TRBV5-4,.,TRBD1,TRBJ2-4,CASSSYKVPQGIQYF,TGTGCCAGCAGCTCATACAAAGTTCCACAGGGGATTCAGTACTTC
TRBV6-2/TRBV6-3,.,TRBD1,TRBJ2-1,CASSYRDRGANEQFF,TGTGCCAGCAGTTACCGGGACAGGGGTGCAAATGAGCAGTTCTTC
TRBV27,.,TRBD1,TRBJ1-2,CASSRQGAGGYTF,TGTGCCAGCAGCCGACAGGGGGCGGGGGGCTACACCTTC
TRBV27,.,.,TRBJ2-5,CASSLSETQYF,TGTGCCAGCAGTTTATCTGAGACCCAGTACTTC
TRBV18,few,TRBD1,TRBJ2-6,CASSTGTGGLGANVLTF,TGTGCCAGCTCAACCGGGACAGGAGGCCTCGGGGCCAACGTCCTGACTTTC